This TCR beta chain was found in a study of T-cell reconstitution after alpha-beta-depleted transplantation in children. Only a few counts were recorded for this clonotype. As it was prepared, the TCRbeta library received unique molecular identifiers. Each CDR3 protein gets one entry after TCRdb re-called the PCR reads with MiXCR. The sample carries more than 450,000 distinct CDR3 sequences, around 18% recorded once. CDR1 is SGHAT and CDR2 is FQNNGV in the germline V gene. The CDR3 runs to 13 residues. Trimming removed 0 bases from V and 5 bases from J, with 6 bases in between. This chain joins TRBV11-2 and TRBJ2-3; a weak D match, TRBD2 (6 bases). The source is a human donor who donated a stem cell graft to a child with acute lymphoblastic leukemia. Sequencing was performed on PBMCs from the stem cell graft donor, taken from the stem cell graft. The CDR3 spells CASSLDGGDTQYF. For the CDR3, the DNA is TGTGCCAGCAGCTTAGACGGGGGAGATACGCAGTATTTT.